The 16 T cell receptor beta chains given below trace back to one sample, sequenced in a study of vaccination effects on CD4 cells after COVID-19 (dated by TCRdb to 2022 to 2024). Their antigens are not known. In the ViraFEST assay, PBMC were stimulated with viral peptide pools, and antigen-specific CD4+ T cell clonotypes were then identified by expansion using TCR sequencing. After less than 13 days of culture, CD4+ T cells were isolated with the EasySep CD4+ T cell isolation kit. Each participant got two doses of an mRNA SARS-CoV-2 vaccine, either BNT162b2 or mRNA-1273. The library was built by means of the immunoSEQ multiplex PCR assay. Here the immuneACCESS table is served through TCRdb, limited to in-frame sequences with V and J called. Missing clones are a known gap in these copies; in checked studies unresolved V genes cover under half, and the rest lacks a known reason. In all, the sample holds 75,000 or so clones, and around 77% of those were seen once. The ten biggest clones cover more than 0.85% of the sample.

This specimen was CD4+ T cells from PBMCs cultured with HCoV-OC43 spike peptides, taken after COVID-19 vaccination. Sample cell subset or site, as interpreted from the label and publication: HCoV-OC43 spike overlapping peptide pool stimulation. Receptors were obtained from a human donor who received a COVID-19 vaccine.

This chain connects TRBV7-3 to TRBJ2-5, with 7 bases fitting TRBD2. The CDR3 consists of 14 residues. V lost 2 bases, J lost 1 base, and 1 base stayed unmatched. The germline gives CDR1 SGHTA, CDR2 FQGTGA. CDR3 sequence reads: CASSLGGGQETQYF. The DNA of the CDR3 is TGTGCCAGCAGCTTAGGGGGGGGCCAAGAGACCCAGTACTTC.

CDR3 sequence reads: CASSQATGHTEAFF. The CDR3 DNA follows: TGCGCCAGCAGCCAAGCAACGGGCCACACTGAAGCTTTCTTT. The chain combines TRBV4-3 with TRBJ1-1; no reliable D call. V was pared by 1 base and J by 3 bases, with 9 bases between. Germline assignment: CDR1 LGHNA and CDR2 YSLEER. This CDR3 spans 14 amino acids.

The chain couples TRBV6-2 or TRBV6-3 to TRBJ1-2; tentatively, D is TRBD1 (5 bases). Trimming took off 4 bases at V and 5 bases at J, with 11 bases between the two ends. Germline CDR1 MNHEY, CDR2 SVGEGT. This CDR3 is 13 amino acids long. CDR3 residues: CASSSTGPYGYTF. The CDR3 region has the DNA TGTGCCAGCAGTTCCACAGGCCCTTATGGCTACACCTTC.

This clone was observed a few times. The chain employs TRBV4-3 and TRBJ2-7, with a possible D match to TRBD1 (6 bases). This CDR3 is 13 amino acids long. V shed 0 bases and J shed 5 bases, with 8 bases lying between them. Germline assignment: CDR1 LGHNA and CDR2 YSLEER. The CDR3 DNA follows: TGCGCCAGCAGCCAAGATCCAGGGGACGAGCAGTACGTC. This translates into CASSQDPGDEQYV.

The chain combines TRBV5-6 with TRBJ1-5; unclear D gene. Germline lookup yields CDR1 SGHDT and CDR2 YYEEEE. The CDR3 extends over 14 amino acids. The V and J ends lost 2 bases and 5 bases respectively, with 11 bases between them. The CDR3 sequence: CASSLKGNHQPQHF. The CDR3 DNA follows: TGTGCCAGCAGCTTAAAGGGAAACCATCAGCCCCAGCATTTT.

The gene calls are TRBV3-1 (or the pseudogene TRBV3-2) and TRBJ1-1; D is undetermined. The V end lost 3 bases, the J end lost 1 base, and 6 bases lay between the germline ends. The CDR3 runs to 13 residues. CDR1 is LGHDT and CDR2 is YNNKEL in the germline V gene (reference sequence). The CDR3 loop reads CASSQRSNTEAFF. CDR3 bases: TGTGCCAGCAGCCAGAGGTCGAACACTGAAGCTTTCTTT.

The genes are TRBV7-3 and TRBJ2-5; possibly TRBD2 for D (7 bases). Germline CDR1 is SGHTA and CDR2 is FQGTGA. This CDR3 is 18 amino acids long. The germline V and J ends were trimmed by 1 base and 5 bases, with 23 bases remaining between them. CDR3 sequence reads: CASSLSRDPTRGGETQYF. The CDR3 DNA follows: TGTGCCAGCAGCTTAAGTCGGGACCCAACTAGGGGGGGCGAGACCCAGTACTTC.

The chain links TRBV6-5 to TRBJ2-5; tentatively, D is TRBD1 or TRBD2 (5 bases each). The CDR3 has 13 amino acids. The germline V gene encodes CDR1 MNHEY and CDR2 SVGAGI. The ends were cut back, 2 bases at V and 4 bases at J, with 8 bases in the middle. The CDR3 DNA reads TGTGCCAGCAGTTACCCAGGGAGAGAGACCCAGTACTTC. This translates into CASSYPGRETQYF.

In its sample, this clone was seen a few times. The chain joins TRBV7-9 to TRBJ1-2; no clear D gene. Between the trimmed V and J ends, which lost 0 bases and 0 bases, there was a span of 5 bases. CDR1 and CDR2 from the germline V gene are SEHNR and FQNEAQ (reference sequence). The CDR3 has 14 amino acids. The CDR3 coding sequence is TGTGCCAGCAGCTTAGCAACCGCTAACTATGGCTACACCTTC. Residues: CASSLATANYGYTF.

The chain joins TRBV4-3 to TRBJ1-2; D is unresolved. Trimming removed 2 bases at V and 8 bases at J, with 21 bases between. The CDR3 has 16 amino acids. The germline gives CDR1 LGHNA, CDR2 YSLEER. CDR3 loop: CASSQIWSLVTRGYTF. CDR3 bases: TGCGCCAGCAGCCAAATATGGTCGCTCGTGACTCGGGGCTACACCTTC.

The chain is built from TRBV19 and TRBJ2-3, with D perhaps matching TRBD2 (5 bases). The CDR3 has 15 residues. V was cut by 6 bases and J by 1 base, with 14 bases left in between. CDR1 LNHDA and CDR2 SQIVND come from the germline V gene (reference sequence). The CDR3 reads CASRAFGVRTDTQYF. CDR3 coding DNA: TGTGCCAGTAGAGCTTTCGGGGTTCGCACAGATACGCAGTATTTT.

This clone came up a few times. CDR3 amino acids: CSAAQGASTEAFF. CDR3 sequence (DNA): TGCAGCGCTGCACAGGGGGCGAGCACTGAAGCTTTCTTT. This chain uses TRBV29-1 with TRBJ1-1; 9 nucleotides agree with TRBD1. The V and J ends lost 7 bases and 4 bases, in that order; junction bases with no gene match: 7. CDR3 length: 13 amino acids. CDR1 is SQVTM and CDR2 is ANQGSEA in the germline V gene.

The chain carries TRBV7-2 and TRBJ2-1, with TRBD2 matching over 11 bases. Trimming removed 4 bases from V and 2 bases from J; junction bases left unmatched: 4. Germline values: CDR1 SGHTA, CDR2 FQGNSA. The CDR3 is 16 amino acids. DNA for the CDR3: TGTGCCAGCAGCTATCGACTAGCGGGGACCTACAATGAGCAGTTCTTC. Amino acid sequence: CASSYRLAGTYNEQFF.

This clone appeared a few times. The V call is TRBV6-5, the J call TRBJ1-4; the D gene is possibly TRBD1 (5 bases). This CDR3 spans 15 amino acids. V lost 1 base to trimming and J lost 8 bases, with 14 bases between them. Germline loops: CDR1 MNHEY, CDR2 SVGAGI. Written as DNA, the CDR3 is TGTGCCAGCAGTTACTTTATGGGGCAAGCGGAAAAACTGTTTTTT. It codes for CASSYFMGQAEKLFF.

This clone showed up just a few times. The J gene is TRBJ1-5, the V gene TRBV3-1 (or the pseudogene TRBV3-2); no firm D call. V lost 3 bases and J 4 bases, leaving 10 bases between the germline ends. The CDR3 is 14 residues long. CDR1 is LGHDT, CDR2 YNNKEL, per germline (reference sequence). The CDR3 region is CASSHSRTNQPQHF. In nucleotides, the CDR3 is TGTGCCAGCAGCCACTCACGCACAAATCAGCCCCAGCATTTT.

The chain couples TRBV20-1 to TRBJ2-1; the D gene is possibly TRBD2 (7 bases). The germline V gene has CDR1 DFQATT and CDR2 SNEGSKA (reference sequence). The CDR3 sequence is 16 residues long. Trimming took 3 bases from V and 4 from J, leaving 19 bases between them. In nucleotides, the CDR3 is TGCAGTGCTAGTTACCGTCTGGGGGGGCGGTACAATGAGCAGTTCTTC. This translates into CSASYRLGGRYNEQFF.